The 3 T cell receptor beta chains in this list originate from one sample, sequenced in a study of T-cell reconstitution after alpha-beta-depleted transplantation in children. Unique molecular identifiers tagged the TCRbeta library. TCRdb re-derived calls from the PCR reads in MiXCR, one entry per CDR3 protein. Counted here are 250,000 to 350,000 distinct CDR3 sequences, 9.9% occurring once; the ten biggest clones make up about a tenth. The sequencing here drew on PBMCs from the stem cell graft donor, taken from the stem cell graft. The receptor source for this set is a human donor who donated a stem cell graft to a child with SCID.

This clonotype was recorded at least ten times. Here the CDR3 DNA reads TGCAGTGCTACAGACGGCTACACTGAAGCTTTCTTT. Residues: CSATDGYTEAFF. This chain connects TRBV20-1 to TRBJ1-1; D is undetermined. This CDR3 has 12 residues. V was shortened by 4 bases and J by 3 bases, with 9 bases between the two germline ends. The V gene's germline CDR1 is DFQATT and CDR2 SNEGSKA (reference sequence).

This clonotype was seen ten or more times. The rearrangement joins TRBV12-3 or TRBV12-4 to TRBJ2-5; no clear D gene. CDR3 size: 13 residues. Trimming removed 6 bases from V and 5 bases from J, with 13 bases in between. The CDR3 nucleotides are TGTGCCAGCAGAATAGACTTCCTGGAGACCCAGTACTTC. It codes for CASRIDFLETQYF.

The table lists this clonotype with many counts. This CDR3 is CASSYLGDPYGYTF. The CDR3 DNA reads as TGTGCCAGCAGTTACCTGGGCGATCCCTATGGCTACACCTTC. The genes are TRBV6-5 and TRBJ1-2; D remains ambiguous. V shed 2 bases and J shed 4 bases, with 11 bases lying between them. Looked up from germline, CDR1 is MNHEY and CDR2 is SVGAGI. The CDR3 has 14 amino acids.